These 17 T cell receptor beta chains were sequenced from one sample in a study of human T cells and chemical hapten exposure. As to time point: patch test 1, 2 weeks after DPC sensitization. Treatment of the sample: therapeutic diphenylcyclopropenone sensitization with weekly scalp DPC. TCRdb reprocessed the RACE reads via MiXCR and lists one record per CDR3 protein. The sample lists about 80,000 distinct CDR3 sequences, 6% to 9% seen once, with roughly 1.6% in the top ten. Here the sequenced sample was whole blood, taken in connection with sensitization to the hapten diphenylcyclopropenone (DPC). The origin of the receptors is a woman in her 30s with alopecia areata. Some clones in this sample may be carry-over from other donors' samples.

This rearrangement joins TRBV5-1 to TRBJ1-1, with TRBD1 matching over 10 bases. This CDR3 is 16 amino acids long. Trimming took 6 bases from V and 5 from J; bases not matched to a gene: 13. CDR1 is SGHRS and CDR2 is YFSETQ in the germline V gene. CDR3 in DNA: TGCGCCAGCACCCAAGGCCGGACAGGGGGTGGGACTGAAGCTTTCTTT. It encodes CASTQGRTGGGTEAFF. Drawing the rest from reference TRBV5-1 and TRBJ1-1, the complete variable domain is KAGVTQTPRYLIKTRGQQVTLSCSPISGHRSVSWYQQTPGQGLQFLFEYFSETQRNKGNFPGRFSGRQFSNSRSEMNVSTLELGDSALYLCASTQGRTGGGTEAFFGQGTRLTVV.

This clonotype showed up just a few times. V and J are TRBV7-2 and TRBJ2-1; the D gene is possibly TRBD2 (7 bases). The germline V gene has CDR1 SGHTA and CDR2 FQGNSA. The CDR3 contains 16 residues. V lost 1 base and J 5 bases, leaving 15 bases between the germline ends. CDR3 loop: CASSLVLGGPNNEQFF. CDR3 nucleotides: TGTGCCAGCAGCTTAGTGTTGGGGGGGCCCAACAATGAGCAGTTCTTC.

Comments on this clonotype: Sequence at one end of the junction differs from germline and may be a read error. V usage is TRBV11-2 and J usage is TRBJ1-5, with 10 bases matching TRBD1. This CDR3 comprises 15 residues. CDR1 is SGHAT and CDR2 is FQNNGV in the germline V gene. In DNA, the CDR3 is TGTGCCAACAGCCTAGGTGACAGGGGGCATCAGCCCCAGCATTTT. Translated, it gives CANSLGDRGHQPQHF.

This clonotype showed up many times. V gene TRBV7-2 combines with J gene TRBJ1-4; 7 nucleotides align to TRBD1. Germline CDR1 and CDR2: SGHTA and FQGNSA. The ends lost 5 bases at V and 5 bases at J; junction bases unmatched: 8. CDR3 length: 15 amino acids. The CDR3 region is CASSASGTENEKLFF. In DNA, the CDR3 is TGTGCCAGCAGCGCCTCCGGGACAGAGAATGAAAAACTGTTTTTT.

CDR3 loop: CASSSQGGPPTDTQYF. The DNA for the CDR3 is TGTGCCAGCAGCTCGCAAGGGGGCCCCCCCACAGATACGCAGTATTTT. The chain carries TRBV7-3 and TRBJ2-3; 7 bases match TRBD1. The CDR3 totals 16 residues. V was pared by 4 bases and J by 2 bases, with 9 bases of the junction left unmatched. Per the germline V gene, CDR1 is SGHTA and CDR2 is FQGTGA.

V usage is TRBV5-1 and J usage is TRBJ1-1; perhaps TRBD1 as D (6 bases). Per germline, CDR1 SGHRS and CDR2 YFSETQ. V dropped 2 bases and J dropped 3 bases, with 11 bases sitting between them. The CDR3 totals 14 residues. The CDR3 region has the DNA TGCGCCAGCAGCTTACAGGGCTGGGACACTGAAGCTTTCTTT. This sequence encodes CASSLQGWDTEAFF.

The chain uses TRBV12-3 or TRBV12-4 and TRBJ1-5, with D perhaps TRBD1 (5 bases). Trimming stripped 3 bases from V and 0 bases from J, with 18 bases between. The CDR3 has 18 amino acids. The CDR3 here is CASSLGRGQFNSNQPQHF. The CDR3 nucleotides are TGTGCCAGCAGTTTGGGGCGTGGGCAGTTCAATAGCAATCAGCCCCAGCATTTT.

This clonotype was detected many times. The chain joins TRBV27 to TRBJ1-6, with 10 nucleotides matching TRBD1. The junction had 10 bases not matched to a gene; V was cut back by 5 bases and J by 3 bases. Germline CDR1 reads MNHEY; CDR2 reads SMNVEV (reference sequence). The CDR3 spans 18 residues. The CDR3 coding sequence is TGTGCCAGCAGTCCGAGACGACAGGGGGCGAACTATAATTCACCCCTCCACTTT. Translated: CASSPRRQGANYNSPLHF.

This clonotype was observed a handful of times. The chain couples TRBV20-1 to TRBJ1-4; no clear D gene. V was shortened by 0 bases and J by 7 bases, with 18 bases between the two germline ends. Germline V gene data show CDR1 as DFQATT and CDR2 as SNEGSKA (reference sequence). The CDR3 runs to 16 residues. The CDR3 DNA sequence: TGCAGTGCTAGAGACTATCAAAGAGGGTCCAGTGAAAAACTGTTTTTT. Its protein product is CSARDYQRGSSEKLFF.

In this sample, this clonotype turned up a few times. V gene TRBV25-1 combines with J gene TRBJ1-6; D unclear. Germline V gene data show CDR1 as MGHDK and CDR2 as SYGVNS. The CDR3 is made up of 14 amino acids. Trimming took 4 bases from V and 7 from J, leaving 11 bases between them. The CDR3 here is CASSGPLQNSPLHF. DNA for the CDR3: TGTGCCAGCAGTGGTCCGTTACAGAATTCACCCCTCCACTTT.

This clonotype has only a few counts. The rearrangement links TRBV19 to TRBJ2-6; D may be TRBD1 (5 bases). In germline, CDR1 is LNHDA, CDR2 SQIVND (reference sequence). V dropped 8 bases and J dropped 0 bases, with 11 bases sitting between them. The CDR3 is made up of 15 amino acids. The CDR3 bases are TGTGCCAGTGCCAGGGTAGCCTCTGGGGCCAACGTCCTGACTTTC. Its translation is CASARVASGANVLTF.

This clonotype was seen ten or more times. The chain uses TRBV10-3 and TRBJ1-1, with D maybe TRBD1 (5 bases). Trimming shortened V by 1 base and J by 7 bases, and 7 bases separated the two germline ends. CDR3 size: 12 residues. Germline lookup yields CDR1 ENHRY and CDR2 SYGVKD. CDR3 DNA: TGTGCCATCAGTGAGTGGGGGGATGAAGCTTTCTTT. Protein: CAISEWGDEAFF.

This clonotype was seen at least ten times. The chain carries TRBV20-1 and TRBJ2-3; 13 bases match TRBD2. The CDR3 is 18 residues long. The V gene end was trimmed by 5 bases and the J gene end by 3 bases; junction bases not matched to a gene: 14. The germline V gene has CDR1 DFQATT and CDR2 SNEGSKA (reference sequence). CDR3 DNA sequence: TGCAGTGCTCCCGATACTAGCGGGGGGGTCATCCCTACAGATACGCAGTATTTT. As protein: CSAPDTSGGVIPTDTQYF.

This clonotype was detected only a few times. The chain has TRBV5-1 and TRBJ2-5, with TRBD2 identical over 7 bases. This CDR3 has 16 amino acids. The V and J ends lost 1 base and 0 bases, in that order; junction bases with no gene match: 6. CDR1 SGHRS and CDR2 YFSETQ come from the germline V gene. The CDR3 DNA reads TGCGCCAGCAGCTTGTTTGGGACTACACACCAAGAGACCCAGTACTTC. It specifies CASSLFGTTHQETQYF.

The chain couples TRBV7-8 to TRBJ2-7, with D possibly TRBD1 on 6 matching bases. CDR1 is SGHVS, CDR2 FQNEAQ, per germline. Trimming left V 1 base short and J 6 bases short, with 16 bases between. The CDR3 extends over 15 amino acids. The CDR3 sequence: CASSLVEQGGPEQYF. The CDR3 DNA reads TGTGCCAGCAGCTTAGTGGAACAGGGTGGGCCCGAGCAGTACTTC.

In its sample, this clonotype was seen many times. V is TRBV12-5 and J is TRBJ1-5, with D maybe TRBD1 (6 bases). Trimming cost V 4 bases and J 9 bases, with 13 bases left between them. In germline, CDR1 is LGHNT, CDR2 FRNRAP. The CDR3 runs 13 residues. The CDR3 DNA reads as TGTGCTAGTGGTTGGACAGTCCAAGGGCCCCAGCATTTT. As protein: CASGWTVQGPQHF.

This clonotype was detected ten times or more. The V gene is TRBV3-1, the J gene TRBJ1-2; TRBD1 might be the D (6 bases). Trimming stripped 0 bases from V and 8 bases from J, with 13 bases between. Looked up from germline, CDR1 is LGHDT and CDR2 is YNNKEL (reference sequence). There are 14 residues in the CDR3. CDR3: CASSQDAGDLGYTF. CDR3 nucleotide sequence: TGTGCCAGCAGCCAAGATGCAGGGGACTTGGGCTACACCTTC.